This entry concerns a single T cell receptor (beta chain). Antigen specificity is unknown. These data come from a study of cytomegalovirus exposure and HLA in healthy donors. Study-level points and caveats: Most likely, a cluster of highly shared sequence variants arose as a sequencing artifact. Rarity held for most TCR sequences, but there were some public TCRs that occurred in many donors. Per a later analysis, about 17,000 TCR beta sequences showed association with HLA alleles at 0.05 false discovery rate.

In the PCR, 60 Vbeta and 13 Jbeta primers were used. The protocol was immunoSEQ multiplex PCR, while the TCRdb copy is restricted to in-frame clones and leaves out a portion. The ten most abundant clones cover 9% to 15% of a sample with tens of thousands of clones. The CDR3 is 14 residues long. Germline V gene data show CDR1 as LNHDA and CDR2 as SQIVND (reference sequence). The V end was cut by 6 bases, the J end by 4 bases, with 16 bases between. The TCR sequence derives from a woman aged 60-70 years in good health and CMV-seropositive. The J gene is TRBJ2-7, the V gene TRBV19, with a tentative D call TRBD1 (5 bases). Sequenced sample: PBMCs. CDR3 nucleotide sequence: TGTGCCAGTAGAAATTCAGGGATTTCTTACGAGCAGTACTTC. Translated: CASRNSGISYEQYF.